The entry below describes one T cell receptor (beta chain). In this sample, this clonotype turned up many times. Its target antigen remains unknown. No qualities accompany the bases; no much larger clone lies one base away. The record originates from a study of T cells in Graves' hyperthyroidism and ophthalmopathy (dated by TCRdb to 2018 to 2020). Some background on the complete study: Peripheral blood samples were taken at the time of initial diagnosis, prior to any treatment. After sampling, hyperthyroidism patients received methimazole starting at 30 mg daily, and ophthalmopathy patients received high-dose intravenous methylprednisolone. Prospective prediction of ophthalmopathy was tested in an independent validation cohort of approximately 19 hyperthyroidism patients and roughly 16 patients who later progressed to ophthalmopathy. Thyroid tissue and blood T-cell repertoires from more than 5 Graves' hyperthyroidism patients were also compared in the study. The paper describes TCR Vbeta CDR3 sequencing of 135 peripheral blood samples, made up of around 41 ophthalmopathy patients, roughly 80 hyperthyroidism patients and about 17 progressor patients. The 95 to 100 discovery patients were divided at random into training and test sets in a 7:3 ratio. TCR V-J signatures able to tell the groups apart were searched for in a discovery cohort of more than 90 patients, of whom approximately 40 had Graves' ophthalmopathy and roughly 57 had stable Graves' hyperthyroidism. The investigation overall reported the following: Most expanded thyroid clonotypes (frequency above 0.001) were also found in blood, which suggests that blood repertoires may mirror thyroid immune responses. During validation, the model predicted progression to ophthalmopathy a median of roughly 7.1 months ahead of onset, with roughly 65% sensitivity and 72% to 85% specificity. Sample size was not statistically predetermined, and blinding of investigators to group allocation was not performed. Ophthalmopathy was separated from stable hyperthyroidism by a 13 V-J signature model, with 85% to 90% sensitivity and around 81% specificity obtained in cross-validation and 80%/75% obtained in testing.

Trimming takes 2 bases from V and 5 bases from J, and the germline ends sit 11 bases apart. Its CDR3 holds 15 amino acids, cysteine through phenylalanine. The entry retains the CDR3 DNA only, 45 bases that are in frame from base 1. Via the germline V gene, CDR1 is KGHDR and CDR2 SFDVKD. Ophthalmopathy patients had moderately to severely active disease, Clinical Activity Score of at least 3, NOSPECS grade of at least 4, and duration under 3 months. Any patient with an uncontrolled infection, another autoimmune disease, pregnancy or lactation was excluded. Diagnoses were based on clinical symptoms, serum thyroxine and TRAb, thyroid ultrasound and orbital computed tomography. PBMCs were separated from 7.5 to 10 ml of fresh peripheral blood using Ficoll-Paque density gradient centrifugation. Total RNA was extracted with Trizol reagent, and quality was checked on an Agilent 2100 Bioanalyzer. The TCR beta CDR3 regions were amplified from RNA transcripts. The TCR CDR3 was subjected to a first round of RT-PCR using the HTBI primer set and the Qiagen OneStep RT-PCR kit. Libraries were constructed in a second round of multiplex PCR, after which size selection and purification were carried out. Paired-end sequencing of the libraries was performed with 100 bp reads on an Illumina HiSeq2000. Processing in the source paper ran as follows. Raw data were processed with SOAPnuke, discarding reads with adapters, uncalled bases, mean Phred below 15, or no exact constant-primer or identifier match. High-quality paired reads were merged using COPE v1.2.5, and each unique nucleotide sequence was defined as a clonotype. Clonotypes were aligned to IMGT TRBV, TRBD and TRBJ reference segments using MiTCR v1.1. The analysis included only V-J combinations with a frequency above 0.0001, which together covered roughly 99% of the repertoires. A TCS score was defined as the ratio between F50 (clonal expansion) and ExV (chaos), using BLOSUM62-based TCRdist between CDR3 peptides within each V-J. Welch's t-statistics and random forest reduced around 520 V-J features to 13, which were used in a naive Bayes classifier (R e1071). The raw public data were reprocessed by TCRdb itself: fastp quality trimming at Q25, MiXCR clonotype calling, in-frame beta chains only. When rows share a CDR3 protein, they turn into one entry using the most common DNA and genes. The authors' filters were not applied to this entry. For this sample there are roughly 650,000 distinct CDR3 sequences; approximately 16% appear just once. More than 3% of the sample goes to the ten largest clones.

The TCR sequence derives from a woman between 40 and 55 years old with Graves' ophthalmopathy. What was sequenced was blood. The V and J segments used are TRBV24-1 and TRBJ2-2, and TRBD1 may be the D gene, going by 5 matching bases. The DNA is as follows: TGTGCCACCAGTGATTCTCAGGGTTATACCGGGGAGCTGTTTTTT. It encodes CATSDSQGYTGELFF.